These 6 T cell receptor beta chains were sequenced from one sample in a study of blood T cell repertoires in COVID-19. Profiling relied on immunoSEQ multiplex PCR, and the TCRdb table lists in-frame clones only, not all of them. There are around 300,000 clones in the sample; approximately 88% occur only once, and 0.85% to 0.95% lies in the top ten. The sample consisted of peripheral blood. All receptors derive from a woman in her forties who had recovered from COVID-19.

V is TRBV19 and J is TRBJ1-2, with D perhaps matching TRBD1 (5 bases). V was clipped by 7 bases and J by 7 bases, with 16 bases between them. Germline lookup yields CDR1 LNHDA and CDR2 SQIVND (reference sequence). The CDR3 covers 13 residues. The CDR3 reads CASNSWTPRGYTF. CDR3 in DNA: TGTGCCAGTAATAGTTGGACACCCCGTGGCTACACCTTC.

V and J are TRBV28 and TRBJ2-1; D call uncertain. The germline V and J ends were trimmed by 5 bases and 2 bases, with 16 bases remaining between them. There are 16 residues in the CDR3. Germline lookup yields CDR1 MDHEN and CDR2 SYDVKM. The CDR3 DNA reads TGTGCCAGCAGTACCCCCGACTCTTTGCCCTACAATGAGCAGTTCTTC. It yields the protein CASSTPDSLPYNEQFF.

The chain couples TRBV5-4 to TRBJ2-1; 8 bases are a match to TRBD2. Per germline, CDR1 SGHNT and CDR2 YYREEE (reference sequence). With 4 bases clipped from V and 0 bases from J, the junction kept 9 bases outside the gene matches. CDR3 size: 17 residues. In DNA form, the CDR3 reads TGTGCCAGCAGCCGAACAGATAGCGGGGTCTCCTACAATGAGCAGTTCTTC. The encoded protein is CASSRTDSGVSYNEQFF.

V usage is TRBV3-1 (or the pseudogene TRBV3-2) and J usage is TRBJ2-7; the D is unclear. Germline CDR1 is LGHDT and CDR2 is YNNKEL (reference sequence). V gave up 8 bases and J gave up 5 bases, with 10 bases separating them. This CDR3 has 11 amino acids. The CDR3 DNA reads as TGTGCCAGCTACGTGAGCCACGAGCAGTACTTC. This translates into CASYVSHEQYF.

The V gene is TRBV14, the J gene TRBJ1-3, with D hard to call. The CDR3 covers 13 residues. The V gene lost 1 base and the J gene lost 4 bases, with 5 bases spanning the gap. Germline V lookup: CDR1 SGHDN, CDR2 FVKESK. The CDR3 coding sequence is TGTGCCAGCAGCCAAGTGGCCGGAAACACCATATATTTT. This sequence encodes CASSQVAGNTIYF.

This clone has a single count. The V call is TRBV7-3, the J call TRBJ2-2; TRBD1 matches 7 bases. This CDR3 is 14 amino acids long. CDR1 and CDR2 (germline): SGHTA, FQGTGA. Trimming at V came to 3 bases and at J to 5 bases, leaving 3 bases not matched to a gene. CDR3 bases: TGTGCCAGCAGCTTTTACAGGGGAACCGGGGAGCTGTTTTTT. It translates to CASSFYRGTGELFF. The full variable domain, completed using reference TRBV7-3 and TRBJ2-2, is GAGVSQTPSNKVTEKGKYVELRCDPISGHTALYWYRQSLGQGPEFLIYFQGTGAADDSGLPNDRFFAVRPEGSVSTLKIQRTERGDSAVYLCASSFYRGTGELFFGEGSRLTVL.